Below, one T cell receptor (beta chain) is given with its context. The antigen remains undetermined. This entry comes from a study of OX40 agonist ivuxolimab in advanced cancers. Study-level results: The authors did not determine the antigen specificity of the expanded peripheral T cells.

The method was immunoSEQ multiplex PCR; TCRdb's version includes in-frame clones alone and lacks a portion of them. The sample has 40,000 or so clones; 65% to 85% are singletons. This CDR3 comprises 16 residues. CDR1 is SGDLS and CDR2 is YYNGEE in the germline V gene. V lost 4 bases to trimming and J lost 5 bases, with 21 bases between them. The chain combines TRBV9 with TRBJ1-1; D might be TRBD1 (6 bases). Sequences were derived from CD4+ or CD8+ T cells sorted from blood, sampled in a trial of the OX40 agonist ivuxolimab. The sequence was obtained from an adult with an advanced solid tumor such as melanoma, head and neck, liver or kidney cancer. The CDR3 spells CASSLQGTGSRTEAFF. For the CDR3, the DNA is TGTGCCAGCAGCTTGCAGGGGACTGGCTCTCGGACTGAAGCTTTCTTT.